The next 20 T cell receptor beta chains were all read from a single sample in a study of T cell responses to AZD1222 COVID-19 vaccine. Sequencing used immunoSEQ multiplex PCR; TCRdb keeps in-frame clones, though not all of them. The profile shows 150,000 to 200,000 clones, almost 95% of them singletons. Material: peripheral blood, obtained on day 0 of AZD1222 vaccination. The source of these receptors is an adult in good health.

In this sample, this clone turned up a few times. The chain couples TRBV27 to TRBJ2-2; D is ambiguous. CDR3 size: 12 residues. Trimming took 3 bases from V and 2 from J, leaving 1 base between them. The V gene's germline CDR1 is MNHEY and CDR2 SMNVEV (reference sequence). CDR3 loop: CASSFNTGELFF. The CDR3 DNA sequence: TGTGCCAGCAGTTTCAACACCGGGGAGCTGTTTTTT.

The rearrangement links TRBV5-1 to TRBJ2-7; D is uncertain. Germline assignment: CDR1 SGHRS and CDR2 YFSETQ. V lost 4 bases, J lost 1 base, and 12 bases lay in between. This CDR3 comprises 14 residues. The CDR3 DNA is TGCGCCAGCAGCCCCTACGGTTCGTCCTACGAGCAGTACTTC. Its translation: CASSPYGSSYEQYF. The full variable domain, its missing parts supplied by reference TRBV5-1 and TRBJ2-7, is KAGVTQTPRYLIKTRGQQVTLSCSPISGHRSVSWYQQTPGQGLQFLFEYFSETQRNKGNFPGRFSGRQFSNSRSEMNVSTLELGDSALYLCASSPYGSSYEQYFGPGTRLTVT.

The rearrangement links TRBV3-1 (or the pseudogene TRBV3-2) to TRBJ1-5; 7 bases align to TRBD1. The CDR3 length is 15 residues. CDR1 is LGHDT, CDR2 YNNKEL, per germline (reference sequence). The J segment lost 6 bases and the V segment lost 1 base, leaving 6 bases of the junction unmatched. CDR3 bases: TGTGCCAGCAGCCAAGGGCTGACAGGGTTTCAGCCCCAGCATTTT. Protein product: CASSQGLTGFQPQHF.

The chain recombines TRBV12-3 or TRBV12-4 with TRBJ1-5; maybe TRBD1 (5 bases). V lost 6 bases and J lost 6, with 12 bases in between. CDR3 size: 13 residues. The CDR3 region is CASSSTGGQPQHF. The CDR3 DNA sequence: TGTGCCAGCAGCAGTACCGGGGGTCAGCCCCAGCATTTT.

V and J are TRBV7-8 and TRBJ2-7; D is possibly TRBD2 (7 bases). V dropped 1 base and J dropped 6 bases, with 13 bases sitting between them. Germline-derived CDR1 and CDR2 are SGHVS and FQNEAQ. The CDR3 sequence is 14 residues long. Here the CDR3 DNA reads TGTGCCAGCAGCTTAGTAGGGGGAGGGGCCGAGCAGTACTTC. Amino acids: CASSLVGGGAEQYF.

The chain has TRBV2 and TRBJ2-4; no reliable D call. The CDR3 runs to 11 residues. Germline assignment: CDR1 SNHLY and CDR2 FYNNEI. The ends were cut back, 2 bases at V and 8 bases at J, with 4 bases in the middle. The CDR3 nucleotides read TGTGCCAGCAGTGAACGGGACATTCAGTACTTC. It yields the protein CASSERDIQYF.

This chain uses TRBV11-1 with TRBJ2-1, with a possible D match to TRBD2 (6 bases). The CDR3 has 15 amino acids. Germline V gives CDR1 SGHAT, CDR2 FQDESV (reference sequence). Deletions cut 5 bases from V and 10 bases from J, with 21 bases between. The CDR3 DNA sequence: TGTGCCAGCAGCCAAACTCCGGGACTCCTGGTAGAGCAGTTCTTC. It translates to CASSQTPGLLVEQFF. Variable domain in full (rest from reference TRBV11-1 and TRBJ2-1): EAEVAQSPRYKITEKSQAVAFWCDPISGHATLYWYRQILGQGPELLVQFQDESVVDDSQLPKDRFSAERLKGVDSTLKIQPAELGDSAMYLCASSQTPGLLVEQFFGPGTRLTVL.

The chain has TRBV4-2 and TRBJ1-2; possibly TRBD1 for D (5 bases). CDR3 length: 15 amino acids. V lost 0 bases and J 4 bases, leaving 12 bases between the germline ends. Germline assignment: CDR1 LGHNA and CDR2 YNFKEQ. The CDR3 region is CASSQEGGRAYGYTF. The CDR3, as DNA: TGTGCCAGCAGCCAAGAGGGGGGACGGGCCTATGGCTACACCTTC.

The J gene is TRBJ2-2, the V gene TRBV24-1, with a weak D call TRBD2 (6 bases). This CDR3 has 15 residues. Germline values: CDR1 KGHDR, CDR2 SFDVKD. The V end was cut by 10 bases, the J end by 6 bases, with 20 bases between. In nucleotides, the CDR3 is TGTGCCACATCACCGGGACTTTCTGCCGCCGGGGAGCTGTTTTTT. Protein product: CATSPGLSAAGELFF.

The gene calls are TRBV29-1 and TRBJ1-3; D uncertain. Germline V gene sequence: CDR1 SQVTM, CDR2 ANQGSEA. Deletions cut 2 bases from V and 6 bases from J, with 5 bases between. The CDR3 length is 11 residues. CDR3 loop: CSVETLNTIYF. For the CDR3, the DNA is TGCAGCGTTGAAACACTAAACACCATATATTTT.

CDR3 sequence: CASSLLAGDYTGELFF. The CDR3 DNA reads as TGTGCCAGCAGTTTACTAGCGGGAGACTACACCGGGGAGCTGTTTTTT. The rearrangement uses TRBV2 and TRBJ2-2, with 11 nucleotides matching TRBD2. Germline values: CDR1 SNHLY, CDR2 FYNNEI. Losses at the gene ends were 5 bases for V and 3 bases for J; bases not matched to a gene: 5. The CDR3 consists of 16 residues.

The V call is TRBV6-6, the J call TRBJ2-2; 7 bases agree with TRBD2. Trimming at V came to 0 bases and at J to 4 bases, leaving 5 bases not matched to a gene. CDR3 size: 16 residues. CDR1 is MNHNY, CDR2 SVGAGI, per germline (reference sequence). The CDR3 region has the DNA TGTGCCAGCAGTTACTCGGCGGGAGAAGCCACCGGGGAGCTGTTTTTT. Its protein is CASSYSAGEATGELFF.

The chain carries TRBV29-1 and TRBJ2-7; D ambiguous. This CDR3 region has 15 residues. Germline CDR1 is SQVTM and CDR2 is ANQGSEA. V lost 4 bases, J lost 3 bases, and 19 bases lay in between. The CDR3 sequence: CSVGPPEQLNYEQYF. CDR3 sequence (DNA): TGCAGCGTTGGTCCCCCTGAACAGCTGAACTACGAGCAGTACTTC.

A few counts support this clone. The genes are TRBV4-2 and TRBJ2-2; D ambiguous. CDR1 is LGHNA, CDR2 YNFKEQ, per germline. Between the trimmed V and J ends, which lost 0 bases and 1 base, there was a span of 9 bases. This CDR3 region has 16 residues. CDR3 sequence (DNA): TGTGCCAGCAGCCAAGATCCCGGCAGGAACACCGGGGAGCTGTTTTTT. The encoded protein is CASSQDPGRNTGELFF.

The gene calls are TRBV28 and TRBJ1-1; TRBD1 is a possible D gene (5 bases). This CDR3 is built from 13 residues. In germline, CDR1 is MDHEN, CDR2 SYDVKM. Trimming shortened V by 10 bases and J by 10 bases, and 22 bases separated the two germline ends. The CDR3, as DNA: TGTGCCATCTCCCCCAACCCGATGGGGGGAGCTTTCTTT. Translation gives CAISPNPMGGAFF.

The chain is built from TRBV6-2 or TRBV6-3 and TRBJ2-5; TRBD1 matches at 9 bases. Unmatched junction bases numbered 14, after V lost 2 bases and J lost 1 base. Germline CDR1 reads MNHEY; CDR2 reads SVGEGT. The CDR3 covers 19 residues. The CDR3 reads CASSYTVPGQGWGQETQYF. The DNA for the CDR3 is TGTGCCAGCAGTTACACCGTCCCGGGACAGGGTTGGGGCCAAGAGACCCAGTACTTC.

The chain uses TRBV5-5 and TRBJ2-5, with D tentatively TRBD1 (6 bases). The CDR3 extends over 13 amino acids. CDR1 and CDR2 from the germline V gene are SGHKS and YYEKEE (reference sequence). Trimming took off 3 bases at V and 2 bases at J, with 8 bases between the two ends. As DNA, the CDR3 is TGTGCCAGCAGCTGGGGGCCTCAAGAGACCCAGTACTTC. Amino acid sequence: CASSWGPQETQYF.

CDR3 bases: TGCGCCAGCAGCTTGGACCTTATAGGACAGGGGCCAAGGGAAGCTTTCTTT. Residues: CASSLDLIGQGPREAFF. This rearrangement joins TRBV5-1 to TRBJ1-1; TRBD1 matches 9 bases. Germline V lookup: CDR1 SGHRS, CDR2 YFSETQ. This CDR3 is built from 17 residues. With V trimmed by 0 bases and J by 8 bases, 14 bases remained unmatched. The full variable domain, its missing parts supplied by reference TRBV5-1 and TRBJ1-1, is KAGVTQTPRYLIKTRGQQVTLSCSPISGHRSVSWYQQTPGQGLQFLFEYFSETQRNKGNFPGRFSGRQFSNSRSEMNVSTLELGDSALYLCASSLDLIGQGPREAFFGQGTRLTVV.

This chain links TRBV7-9 with TRBJ2-2; 8 bases are shared with TRBD1. The germline gives CDR1 SEHNR, CDR2 FQNEAQ (reference sequence). V lost 9 bases to trimming and J lost 7 bases; unmatched junction nucleotides: 10. This CDR3 contains 14 residues. The CDR3 spells CASLGQGLFGELFF. The CDR3 DNA sequence: TGTGCCAGTCTCGGACAGGGCTTATTCGGGGAGCTGTTTTTT.

J is TRBJ2-1 and V is TRBV11-2, with a possible D match to TRBD1 (6 bases). CDR3 length: 15 amino acids. CDR1 SGHAT and CDR2 FQNNGV come from the germline V gene. V shed 5 bases and J shed 4 bases, with 15 bases lying between them. CDR3 sequence reads: CASSPSRGQYNEQFF. The CDR3 DNA follows: TGTGCCAGCAGCCCCAGCCGTGGACAGTACAATGAGCAGTTCTTC.